This T cell receptor (beta chain) was sequenced for a study of T cells in Graves' hyperthyroidism and ophthalmopathy (dated by TCRdb to between 2019 and 2020). Context from the whole study: Peripheral blood samples were taken at initial diagnosis, before any treatment was given. TCR V-J signatures able to tell the groups apart were searched for in a discovery cohort of 90 to 100 patients, of whom more than 40 had Graves' ophthalmopathy and around 56 had stable Graves' hyperthyroidism. Prospective prediction of ophthalmopathy was tested in an independent validation cohort consisting of fewer than 20 hyperthyroidism patients and some 15 patients who later progressed to ophthalmopathy. The roughly 90 discovery patients were divided at random into training and test sets in a 7:3 ratio. The study also compared thyroid tissue and blood T-cell repertoires from five or six Graves' hyperthyroidism patients. After sampling, hyperthyroidism patients received methimazole starting at 30 mg daily, and ophthalmopathy patients received high-dose intravenous methylprednisolone. The paper reports TCR Vbeta CDR3 sequencing of 140 or so peripheral blood samples: around 45 ophthalmopathy, under 80 hyperthyroidism and approximately 17 progressor patients. The paper's findings and limits, for the study overall: Most expanded thyroid clonotypes (frequency above 0.001) were also found in blood, which suggests that blood repertoires may mirror thyroid immune responses. A 13 V-J signature model separated ophthalmopathy from stable hyperthyroidism, with roughly 88% sensitivity and roughly 81% specificity in cross-validation and 80%/75% in testing. In validation, progression to ophthalmopathy was predicted by the model with around 70% sensitivity and under 85% specificity, a median of about 6 months before onset. Sample size was not statistically predetermined, and investigators were not blinded to group allocation.

The TCR beta CDR3 regions were amplified from RNA transcripts. For the first round of RT-PCR on the TCR CDR3, the HTBI primer set was used together with the Qiagen OneStep RT-PCR kit. Libraries were constructed in a second round of multiplex PCR, after which size selection and purification were carried out. Sequencing of the libraries was done on an Illumina HiSeq2000 using paired-end 100 bp reads. Under the source paper's analysis protocol: SOAPnuke was used to process the raw data, throwing out any read that contained adapters or uncalled bases, had a mean Phred below 15, or lacked an exact constant-primer or identifier match. COPE v1.2.5 was used to merge the high-quality paired reads, and each unique nucleotide sequence was defined as a clonotype. Clonotypes were aligned to IMGT TRBV, TRBD and TRBJ reference segments using MiTCR v1.1. The analysis was restricted to V-J combinations with a frequency above 0.0001, which together covered 99% to 99.2% of the repertoires. A TCS score was defined as the ratio between F50 (clonal expansion) and ExV (chaos), using BLOSUM62-based TCRdist between CDR3 peptides within each V-J. Welch's t-statistics and random forest reduced roughly 530 V-J features to 10 to 15, which were used in a naive Bayes classifier (R e1071). The public sequencing data were trimmed at Q25 with fastp and processed into clonotypes with MiXCR by TCRdb, which kept only in-frame beta chains. Rows merge per CDR3 protein into single entries with the most common DNA and genes. TCRdb, not the authors, supplied the V and J calls. The sample data list 700,000 or so distinct CDR3 sequences, and roughly 14% of these were observed just once. The leading ten clones occupy under 15% of the sample.

From the germline V gene, CDR1 is SQVTM and CDR2 is ANQGSEA. The CDR3 contains 13 residues, cysteine and phenylalanine counted. Solely the CDR3 DNA is kept, with 39 bases framed from the first base. V has 3 bases trimmed and J has 1 base trimmed; junction bases matching no gene number 1. Ophthalmopathy patients had moderately to severely active disease, Clinical Activity Score of at least 3, NOSPECS grade of at least 4, and duration under 3 months. Any patient with an uncontrolled infection, another autoimmune disease, pregnancy or lactation was excluded. Clinical symptoms, serum thyroxine and TRAb, thyroid ultrasound, and orbital computed tomography formed the basis for the diagnoses. Ficoll-Paque density gradient centrifugation was used to isolate PBMCs from about 10 ml of fresh peripheral blood. Total RNA was extracted using Trizol reagent, and RNA quality was assessed on an Agilent 2100 Bioanalyzer.

This clonotype was seen at least ten times. Its antigen is unknown. No clone much larger than this one lies a single base away; base qualities are absent. This TCR was sampled from a woman in her forties or fifties with Graves' ophthalmopathy. The chain couples TRBV29-1 to TRBJ2-7, and TRBD2 aligns with 9 junction nucleotides. What was sequenced was blood. The CDR3 region: CSVDLAGSYEQYF. In nucleotide form, the sequence is TGCAGCGTTGATCTAGCGGGATCCTACGAGCAGTACTTC.